These T cell receptor beta chains were read from a single sample in a study of T cells in Graves' hyperthyroidism and ophthalmopathy. Each CDR3 protein gets one entry after TCRdb re-called the multiplex PCR reads with MiXCR. The sample shows fewer than 700,000 distinct CDR3 sequences, 17% of them seen only once. Sequenced material: blood. Every receptor here comes from a woman in her late teens or twenties with Graves' ophthalmopathy. The conserved cysteine and the conserved F or W are not part of the CDR3 here. The size field is filled for only some rows; it gives once, few, many or a size class.

V gene	clone size	J gene	CDR3 protein
TRBV27	few	TRBJ1-5	ASSYGWPNQPQH
TRBV6-1	few	TRBJ2-7	ASSFGGNPYEQY
TRBV13	NA	TRBJ1-4	ASSLAGSGQGNEKLF
TRBV4-2	NA	TRBJ2-2	ASSQGIQGWDTGELF
TRBV5-5	NA	TRBJ2-7	TSNRAGRRNYEQY
TRBV20-1	few	TRBJ1-5	SARDPSNQPQH
TRBV25-1	NA	TRBJ1-6	ASSEGTRGNSPLH
TRBV10-3	NA	TRBJ1-4	AISGGTGTEKLF
TRBV12-3/TRBV12-4	NA	TRBJ2-2	ASSPQIAGELF
TRBV6-4	NA	TRBJ1-1	ASSYKNGGPAL
TRBV20-1	few	TRBJ1-1	SALPEAF